These 18 T cell receptor beta chains came from one sample sequenced in a study of cytomegalovirus exposure and HLA in healthy donors. Both 60 Vbeta primers and 13 Jbeta primers went into the PCR. Produced via immunoSEQ multiplex PCR; TCRdb's table is partial and in-frame only. The sample has under 50,000 clones. Sample: PBMCs. Receptors originate from a male donor in good health and CMV-seronegative.

About this clone itself: The identical CDR3 is also encoded by other nucleotide sequences in the sample. The chain carries TRBV30 and TRBJ2-1; 13 bases fit TRBD2. The CDR3 extends over 15 amino acids. Germline V gene sequence: CDR1 GTSNPN, CDR2 SVGIG (reference sequence). V gave up 2 bases and J gave up 5 bases; unmatched junction bases: 3. Here the CDR3 reads CAWSRGLAGHNEQFF. In nucleotides, the CDR3 is TGTGCCTGGAGTCGGGGACTAGCGGGACACAATGAGCAGTTCTTC.

The chain carries TRBV30 and TRBJ2-5, with 13 bases lining up with TRBD2. After removal of 4 bases from V and 4 bases from J, the junction contained 12 bases not matched to a gene. The CDR3 loop spans 17 amino acids. CDR1 and CDR2 from the germline V gene are GTSNPN and SVGIG (reference sequence). The DNA of the CDR3 is TGTGCCTGGACCAATCCGACAGGACTAGCGGGGGTAGAGACCCAGTACTTC. Protein: CAWTNPTGLAGVETQYF.

The chain carries TRBV9 and TRBJ1-2, with 8 nucleotides matching TRBD1. J gave up 2 bases and V 4 bases, and 4 bases lay outside the gene matches. CDR1 SGDLS and CDR2 YYNGEE come from the germline V gene. The CDR3 has 14 residues. The CDR3 DNA reads as TGTGCCAGCAGCTTGGACAGGGCAAACTATGGCTACACCTTC. This codes for CASSLDRANYGYTF.

CDR3 bases: TGCGCCAGCAGCTCTGCACAGGGGGCCCACTATGGCTACACCTTC. The encoded protein is CASSSAQGAHYGYTF. The rearrangement links TRBV5-1 to TRBJ1-2, with 9 nucleotides matching TRBD1. The CDR3 contains 15 residues. With V trimmed by 3 bases and J by 3 bases, 6 bases remained unmatched. Germline assignment: CDR1 SGHRS and CDR2 YFSETQ. Complete variable domain (other parts from reference TRBV5-1 and TRBJ1-2): KAGVTQTPRYLIKTRGQQVTLSCSPISGHRSVSWYQQTPGQGLQFLFEYFSETQRNKGNFPGRFSGRQFSNSRSEMNVSTLELGDSALYLCASSSAQGAHYGYTFGSGTRLTVV.

CDR3 DNA sequence: TGTGCCAGCAGCTTTAGGGGGACGAACACCGGGGAGCTGTTTTTT. Translated, it gives CASSFRGTNTGELFF. The chain has TRBV7-8 and TRBJ2-2, with a tentative D call TRBD1 (6 bases). In germline, CDR1 is SGHVS, CDR2 FQNEAQ. V was trimmed by 3 bases and J by 0 bases, leaving 8 bases between them. The CDR3 loop spans 15 amino acids.

V gene TRBV27 combines with J gene TRBJ1-2; the match to TRBD1 covers 7 bases. The V gene's germline CDR1 is MNHEY and CDR2 SMNVEV (reference sequence). The CDR3 is 14 residues long. V lost 4 bases, J lost 4 bases, and 6 bases stayed unmatched. For the CDR3, the DNA is TGTGCCAGCAGTTCCCCGTACAGGGGCTATGGCTACACCTTC. It codes for CASSSPYRGYGYTF.

The chain couples TRBV5-6 to TRBJ1-2; possibly TRBD1 for D (6 bases). With 0 bases removed from V and 0 bases from J, the gap between germline ends came to 9 bases. The CDR3 covers 15 residues. Germline V CDR1 and CDR2: SGHDT, YYEEEE. This CDR3 is CASSLGQDSNYGYTF. In nucleotides, the CDR3 is TGTGCCAGCAGCTTGGGACAGGACTCTAACTATGGCTACACCTTC.

This rearrangement joins TRBV27 to TRBJ2-7; 8 bases agree with TRBD2. The CDR3 loop spans 15 amino acids. Germline V gives CDR1 MNHEY, CDR2 SMNVEV (reference sequence). The ends lost 8 bases at V and 2 bases at J; junction bases unmatched: 11. The CDR3 sequence: CASSPLEAGAYEQYF. CDR3 DNA sequence: TGTGCCAGCTCTCCATTGGAAGCGGGGGCCTACGAGCAGTACTTC.

The chain carries TRBV30 and TRBJ2-7; perhaps TRBD1 as D (6 bases). V lost 2 bases, J lost 2 bases, and 10 bases lay in between. This CDR3 comprises 13 residues. Looked up from germline, CDR1 is GTSNPN and CDR2 is SVGIG (reference sequence). The CDR3 nucleotides read TGTGCCTGGAGTAAGGGGGATCCCTACGAGCAGTACTTC. This gives the protein CAWSKGDPYEQYF.

The gene calls are TRBV6-5 and TRBJ1-5, with D possibly being TRBD1 (6 bases). CDR3 length equals 15 residues. Looked up from germline, CDR1 is MNHEY and CDR2 is SVGAGI. With 5 bases removed from V and 2 bases from J, the gap between germline ends came to 13 bases. The CDR3 DNA is TGTGCCAGCAGTCCAGGGGTAGGCGGCAATCAGCCCCAGCATTTT. This translates into CASSPGVGGNQPQHF.

The chain has TRBV18 and TRBJ2-4; TRBD2 matches at 9 bases. J was trimmed by 16 bases and V by 3 bases; bases with no gene match: 7. The CDR3 is 12 amino acids. Germline CDR1 and CDR2: KGHSH and LQKENI. The CDR3 sequence is CASSPDGTSKYF. DNA for the CDR3: TGTGCCAGCTCACCGGACGGGACTAGCAAATACTTC.

The rearrangement uses TRBV27 and TRBJ2-3; 9 nucleotides match TRBD1. The ends lost 1 base at V and 6 bases at J; junction bases unmatched: 5. CDR3 length: 15 amino acids. Germline V gene data show CDR1 as MNHEY and CDR2 as SMNVEV (reference sequence). CDR3: CASSLYRGPPDTQYF. The DNA for the CDR3 is TGTGCCAGCAGTTTATACAGGGGGCCCCCGGATACGCAGTATTTT.

The V call is TRBV19, the J call TRBJ1-1; TRBD1 matches 8 bases. Germline V gene data show CDR1 as LNHDA and CDR2 as SQIVND (reference sequence). The CDR3 contains 13 residues. V was clipped by 4 bases and J by 11 bases; unmatched bases: 9. In nucleotides, the CDR3 is TGTGCCAGTAGTACCGGACAGGGTCGCTTCGCTTTCTTT. Residues: CASSTGQGRFAFF.

This chain links TRBV27 with TRBJ2-7; 10 bases match TRBD1. Germline CDR1 is MNHEY and CDR2 is SMNVEV (reference sequence). The junction had 7 bases not matched to a gene; V was cut back by 5 bases and J by 3 bases. The CDR3 has 15 amino acids. DNA for the CDR3: TGTGCCAGCAGTCAATTCGGGACAGGGGTCTACGAGCAGTACTTC. This encodes CASSQFGTGVYEQYF.

The chain recombines TRBV15 with TRBJ2-7; possibly TRBD1 for D (5 bases). The CDR3 has 15 residues. The germline gives CDR1 LNHNV, CDR2 YYDKDF (reference sequence). V was clipped by 0 bases and J by 2 bases, with 11 bases between them. The CDR3 nucleotides read TGTGCCACCAGCAGAGATCTGGGCAGGGCCTACGAGCAGTACTTC. This translates into CATSRDLGRAYEQYF.

V usage is TRBV9 and J usage is TRBJ1-1; possibly TRBD1 for D (5 bases). Germline V gene lookup returns CDR1 SGDLS and CDR2 YYNGEE. The CDR3 is 14 residues long. V lost 0 bases to trimming and J lost 0 bases, with 6 bases between them. The CDR3 DNA reads TGTGCCAGCAGCGTAGCGGGGGTGAACACTGAAGCTTTCTTT. It is translated as CASSVAGVNTEAFF.

The chain links TRBV7-6 to TRBJ2-3, with D tentatively TRBD2 (5 bases). CDR1 and CDR2 from the germline V gene are SGHVS and FNYEAQ. Between the trimmed V and J ends, which lost 5 bases and 5 bases, there was a span of 14 bases. The CDR3 is 14 residues long. This CDR3 reads CASSPRSGEDTQYF. In nucleotides, the CDR3 is TGTGCCAGCAGCCCCAGATCCGGGGAAGATACGCAGTATTTT.

The rearrangement joins TRBV29-1 to TRBJ2-5; 10 positions agree with TRBD2. The J call is doubtful: the DNA matches TRBJ2-7 better. This CDR3 has 15 amino acids. Germline lookup yields CDR1 SQVTM and CDR2 ANQGSEA. The CDR3 region is CSVGGLAGASYEQYF. DNA for the CDR3: TGCAGCGTTGGGGGGCTAGCGGGGGCTTCCTACGAGCAGTACTTC.